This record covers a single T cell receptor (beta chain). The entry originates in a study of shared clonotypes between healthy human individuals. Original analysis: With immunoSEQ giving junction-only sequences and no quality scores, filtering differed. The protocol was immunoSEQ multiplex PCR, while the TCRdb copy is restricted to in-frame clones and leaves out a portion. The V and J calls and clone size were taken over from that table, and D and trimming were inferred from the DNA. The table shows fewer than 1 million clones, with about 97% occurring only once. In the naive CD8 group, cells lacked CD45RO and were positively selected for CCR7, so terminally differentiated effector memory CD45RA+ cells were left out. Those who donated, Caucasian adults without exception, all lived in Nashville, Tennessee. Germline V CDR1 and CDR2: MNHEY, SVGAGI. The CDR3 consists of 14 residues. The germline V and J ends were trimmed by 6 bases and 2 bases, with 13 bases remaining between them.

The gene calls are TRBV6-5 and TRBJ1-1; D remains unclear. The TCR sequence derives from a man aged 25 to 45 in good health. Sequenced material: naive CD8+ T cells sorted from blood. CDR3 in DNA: TGTGCCAGCAGGGGCTGGCAGGACAACACTGAAGCTTTCTTT. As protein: CASRGWQDNTEAFF.